This TCR beta chain appears in the sequencing data of a study of OX40 agonist ivuxolimab in advanced cancers. For the study at large: Ivuxolimab, an agonist antibody against OX40 (CD134), was given to patients. Those enrolled were approximately 87% male, with a mean age of approximately 60 years and ages from 23 to 79. Study results and caveats: CD4+ and CD8+ blood T cells expanded clonally by week 6 at 0.1 to 3.0 mg/kg. Partial responders dosed at 0.1-3.0 mg/kg displayed clonal expansion ranking among the lowest.

A word on this clone: Its matching antigen is unknown.

The CDR3 covers 13 residues. In germline, CDR1 is MDHEN, CDR2 SYDVKM. Trimming at V came to 10 bases and at J to 0 bases, leaving 5 bases not matched to a gene. Profiled with immunoSEQ multiplex PCR; TCRdb holds only in-frame clones, not every one. Among some 80,000 clones, 75% to 90% were seen once, and the ten largest hold 2% to 3%. The chain is built from TRBV28 and TRBJ1-1; the match to TRBD1 covers 7 bases. The clonotype was recovered from an adult with an advanced solid tumor such as melanoma, head and neck, liver or kidney cancer. The input for sequencing was CD4+ or CD8+ T cells sorted from blood, taken in a trial of the OX40 agonist ivuxolimab. The CDR3 sequence: CATAGTVNTEAFF. The CDR3 region has the DNA TGTGCCACTGCCGGGACAGTGAACACTGAAGCTTTCTTT.